The 25 T cell receptor beta chains reported below all come from one sample, sequenced in a study of OX40 agonist ivuxolimab in advanced cancers. Assay used: immunoSEQ multiplex PCR; TCRdb lists only in-frame clones, some missing. Of around 100,000 clones in the sample, 85% to 90% were seen once. The sample in question was CD4+ or CD8+ T cells sorted from blood, obtained in a trial of the OX40 agonist ivuxolimab. The source is an adult with an advanced solid tumor such as melanoma, head and neck, liver or kidney cancer.

CDR3 DNA: TGTGCCAGCTCACCACAACGCACCCAGGAAGGAGATGGCTACACCTTC. Translation: CASSPQRTQEGDGYTF. The gene calls are TRBV18 and TRBJ1-2; D is undetermined. Trimming removed 1 base at V and 6 bases at J, with 18 bases between. The CDR3 has 16 residues. Per germline, CDR1 KGHSH and CDR2 LQKENI.

Comment on this clone: This specimen includes other DNA sequences encoding the same CDR3. V usage is TRBV7-2 and J usage is TRBJ1-4, with D possibly TRBD1 on 5 matching bases. The CDR3 runs 15 residues. Germline values: CDR1 SGHTA, CDR2 FQGNSA. The V end lost 1 base, the J end lost 4 bases, and 10 bases lay between the germline ends. The CDR3 bases are TGTGCCAGCAGCTTAGAGGGACGGGTTAATGAAAAACTGTTTTTT. This sequence encodes CASSLEGRVNEKLFF.

V usage is TRBV5-1 and J usage is TRBJ2-2; 9 nucleotides match TRBD1. There are 16 residues in the CDR3. With 4 bases clipped from V and 0 bases from J, the junction kept 4 bases outside the gene matches. Germline lookup yields CDR1 SGHRS and CDR2 YFSETQ. This chain's CDR3 is CASSLQGAPNTGELFF. The CDR3 nucleotides read TGCGCCAGCAGCCTACAGGGGGCCCCGAACACCGGGGAGCTGTTTTTT.

The chain combines TRBV5-1 with TRBJ1-4, with D possibly being TRBD1 (5 bases). The germline gives CDR1 SGHRS, CDR2 YFSETQ. The CDR3 sequence is 16 residues long. The ends were cut back, 1 base at V and 2 bases at J, with 12 bases in the middle. CDR3 coding DNA: TGCGCCAGCAGCTTGTTTTCGGGGACGACTAATGAAAAACTGTTTTTT. It translates to CASSLFSGTTNEKLFF.

The chain employs TRBV30 and TRBJ2-7; the D gene could be TRBD1 or TRBD2 (6 bases each). Trimming took off 2 bases at V and 3 bases at J, with 11 bases between the two ends. Germline CDR1 and CDR2: GTSNPN and SVGIG (reference sequence). The length of the CDR3 is 13 residues. The CDR3 reads CAWSTGTLYEQYF. The CDR3 nucleotides read TGTGCCTGGAGTACAGGGACTCTCTACGAGCAGTACTTC.

The chain employs TRBV6-5 and TRBJ2-5; 9 nucleotides match TRBD1. The CDR3 has 15 residues. After removal of 8 bases from V and 1 base from J, the junction contained 8 bases not matched to a gene. Germline V gives CDR1 MNHEY, CDR2 SVGAGI. CDR3 in DNA: TGTGCCAGCGCTGGCGGACAGGGGATCCAAGAGACCCAGTACTTC. This sequence encodes CASAGGQGIQETQYF.

The gene calls are TRBV11-2 and TRBJ2-7; 7 bases align to TRBD1. The CDR3 has 15 residues. Germline assignment: CDR1 SGHAT and CDR2 FQNNGV. The V and J ends lost 5 bases and 2 bases, in that order; junction bases with no gene match: 9. The CDR3 DNA reads TGTGCCAGCAGCCGTCATAACAGGGGCACCTACGAGCAGTACTTC. Protein: CASSRHNRGTYEQYF.

The rearrangement uses TRBV7-2 and TRBJ2-7; 8 bases agree with TRBD1. CDR1 is SGHTA, CDR2 FQGNSA, per germline. The CDR3 has 14 amino acids. With V trimmed by 5 bases and J by 3 bases, 6 bases remained unmatched. The CDR3 spells CASSLDRGLYEQYF. CDR3 sequence (DNA): TGTGCCAGCAGCCTAGACAGGGGTCTCTACGAGCAGTACTTC.

This CDR3 reads CASSYLAGTGHGYTF. The CDR3 nucleotides are TGTGCCAGCAGTTATCTCGCAGGGACGGGTCATGGCTACACCTTC. This chain joins TRBV5-5 and TRBJ1-2, with D maybe TRBD1 (5 bases). Germline lookup yields CDR1 SGHKS and CDR2 YYEKEE (reference sequence). Trimming removed 5 bases at V and 6 bases at J, with 20 bases between. The CDR3 has 15 amino acids.

The genes are TRBV11-1 and TRBJ1-1, with D possibly matching TRBD1 (5 bases). The CDR3 has 14 residues. The ends were cut back, 4 bases at V and 5 bases at J, with 14 bases in the middle. Germline V gene lookup returns CDR1 SGHAT and CDR2 FQDESV (reference sequence). The CDR3 region is CASSSGRVWTEAFF. The DNA of the CDR3 is TGTGCCAGCAGCTCAGGGAGGGTGTGGACTGAAGCTTTCTTT.

This clone is labeled as medium-sized. The rearrangement joins TRBV18 to TRBJ1-2; D unresolved. Deletions cut 6 bases from V and 3 bases from J, with 17 bases between. This CDR3 is built from 15 residues. Germline V gene lookup returns CDR1 KGHSH and CDR2 LQKENI. The CDR3 DNA is TGTGCCAGCTCTCCCCGGGCCCAGGCCTACTATGGCTACACCTTC. Amino acid sequence: CASSPRAQAYYGYTF.

In its sample, this clone was seen a few times. V gene TRBV6-6 combines with J gene TRBJ2-7, with 10 bases matching TRBD1. The CDR3 is 15 amino acids. The germline V gene has CDR1 MNHNY and CDR2 SVGAGI (reference sequence). V was clipped by 6 bases and J by 6 bases; unmatched bases: 11. CDR3 residues: CASSTSGTGEVEQYF. The CDR3 nucleotides are TGTGCCAGCAGCACCTCCGGGACAGGGGAAGTCGAGCAGTACTTC.

V is TRBV18 and J is TRBJ2-1, with 11 bases that match TRBD2. Germline CDR1 and CDR2: KGHSH and LQKENI. The V gene end was trimmed by 6 bases and the J gene end by 0 bases; junction bases not matched to a gene: 4. This CDR3 region has 16 residues. CDR3 amino acids: CASSRLAGSSYNEQFF. The CDR3, as DNA: TGTGCCAGCTCGCGACTAGCGGGGTCCTCCTACAATGAGCAGTTCTTC.

This chain links TRBV5-1 with TRBJ1-1; a possible D gene is TRBD1 (6 bases). The CDR3 has 12 amino acids. The V and J ends lost 4 bases and 10 bases respectively, with 14 bases between them. The germline V gene encodes CDR1 SGHRS and CDR2 YFSETQ. CDR3 sequence reads: CASSPKGVGAFF. CDR3 coding DNA: TGCGCCAGCAGCCCCAAGGGGGTAGGAGCTTTCTTT.

This chain uses TRBV11-3 with TRBJ2-5, with 15 positions matching TRBD2. Germline values: CDR1 SGHNT, CDR2 YENEEA. V shed 6 bases, J shed 4 bases, and the junction held 12 bases outside the gene matches. CDR3 length equals 18 residues. The CDR3 DNA reads TGTGCCAGCAGACGCGGACTAGCGGGAGGGCCGGACGGAGAGACCCAGTACTTC. It translates to CASRRGLAGGPDGETQYF. The variable domain in full, completed from reference TRBV11-3 and TRBJ2-5, reads EAGVVQSPRYKIIEKKQPVAFWCNPISGHNTLYWYLQNLGQGPELLIRYENEEAVDDSQLPKDRFSAERLKGVDSTLKIQPAELGDSAVYLCASRRGLAGGPDGETQYFGPGTRLLVL.

The chain carries TRBV29-1 and TRBJ2-6, with unresolved D. Germline V gene data show CDR1 as SQVTM and CDR2 as ANQGSEA. The V end lost 4 bases, the J end lost 2 bases, and 6 bases lay between the germline ends. The CDR3 is 13 amino acids. CDR3 DNA sequence: TGCAGCGTTGGGCAAACTGGGGCCAACGTCCTGACTTTC. Protein: CSVGQTGANVLTF.

The J gene is TRBJ2-2, the V gene TRBV21-1; TRBD1 was called by the table and not checked on the DNA. TRBV21-1 is shown as a pseudogene. The CDR3 covers 15 residues. The CDR3 is CASSKVRQNTGELFF. CDR3 coding DNA: TGTGCCAGCAGCAAAGTCCGACAGAACACCGGGGAGCTGTTTTTT.

The V and J genes are TRBV4-1 and TRBJ1-3; D is ambiguous. Trimming took 0 bases from V and 10 from J, leaving 13 bases between them. This CDR3 contains 14 residues. CDR1 MGHRA and CDR2 YSYEKL come from the germline V gene. The CDR3: CASSQDIAPGTIYF. CDR3 DNA: TGCGCCAGCAGCCAAGATATCGCCCCCGGAACCATATATTTT.

The V call is TRBV6-5, the J call TRBJ1-5; the D gene is possibly TRBD1 (5 bases). The CDR3 extends over 15 amino acids. V gave up 5 bases and J gave up 4 bases, with 15 bases separating them. The germline V gene encodes CDR1 MNHEY and CDR2 SVGAGI. CDR3 nucleotides: TGTGCCAGCAGTACCCGGGGTGGGGGAAATCAGCCCCAGCATTTT. Translating it yields CASSTRGGGNQPQHF.

This clone was observed a single time. This rearrangement joins TRBV11-2 to TRBJ2-7; 8 nucleotides align to TRBD1. This CDR3 has 15 residues. V lost 6 bases to trimming and J lost 7 bases; unmatched junction nucleotides: 14. Germline CDR1 SGHAT, CDR2 FQNNGV. The CDR3 is CASRGGTGITLEQYF. CDR3 nucleotide sequence: TGTGCCAGCAGAGGGGGGACAGGCATTACTCTGGAGCAGTACTTC.

This rearrangement joins TRBV29-1 to TRBJ1-1; D not certain. The V and J ends lost 7 bases and 0 bases respectively, with 6 bases between them. The CDR3 is 11 amino acids. Germline V gene data show CDR1 as SQVTM and CDR2 as ANQGSEA. CDR3 sequence: CSGLLNTEAFF. CDR3 nucleotide sequence: TGCAGCGGTTTACTGAACACTGAAGCTTTCTTT.

This clone is medium-sized in the sample. The chain employs TRBV19 and TRBJ2-2, with 9 bases aligning to TRBD1. The CDR3 runs 13 residues. Germline CDR1 is LNHDA and CDR2 is SQIVND (reference sequence). V gave up 11 bases and J gave up 5 bases; unmatched junction bases: 6. This CDR3 reads CAGGTGRTGELFF. CDR3 sequence (DNA): TGTGCCGGCGGGACAGGGAGGACCGGGGAGCTGTTTTTT.

This chain links TRBV7-2 with TRBJ2-5, with TRBD2 identical over 9 bases. Germline trimming cut 1 base from V and 1 base from J; bases unmatched to any gene: 1. Germline lookup yields CDR1 SGHTA and CDR2 FQGNSA. CDR3 length: 15 amino acids. In DNA, the CDR3 is TGTGCCAGCAGCTTAGTAGCGGGGGCCCAAGAGACCCAGTACTTC. Its translation: CASSLVAGAQETQYF.

The chain is built from TRBV7-6 and TRBJ2-3, with D unclear. V lost 1 base and J lost 1, with 12 bases in between. The length of the CDR3 is 16 residues. From germline, CDR1 is SGHVS and CDR2 FNYEAQ. The chain's CDR3 is CASSLVQGTGTDTQYF. The CDR3 DNA follows: TGTGCCAGCAGCTTAGTACAAGGCACTGGCACAGATACGCAGTATTTT. Full variable domain (missing parts from reference TRBV7-6 and TRBJ2-3): GAGVSQSPRYKVTKRGQDVALRCDPISGHVSLYWYRQALGQGPEFLTYFNYEAQQDKSGLPNDRFSAERPEGSISTLTIQRTEQRDSAMYRCASSLVQGTGTDTQYFGPGTRLTVL.

The chain is built from TRBV11-2 and TRBJ2-1, with D maybe TRBD2 (5 bases). V was clipped by 1 base and J by 9 bases, with 10 bases between them. The germline V gene has CDR1 SGHAT and CDR2 FQNNGV. The CDR3 length is 13 residues. This chain's CDR3 is CASSLVLEGEQFF. DNA of the CDR3: TGTGCCAGCAGCTTAGTCCTAGAGGGTGAGCAGTTCTTC.